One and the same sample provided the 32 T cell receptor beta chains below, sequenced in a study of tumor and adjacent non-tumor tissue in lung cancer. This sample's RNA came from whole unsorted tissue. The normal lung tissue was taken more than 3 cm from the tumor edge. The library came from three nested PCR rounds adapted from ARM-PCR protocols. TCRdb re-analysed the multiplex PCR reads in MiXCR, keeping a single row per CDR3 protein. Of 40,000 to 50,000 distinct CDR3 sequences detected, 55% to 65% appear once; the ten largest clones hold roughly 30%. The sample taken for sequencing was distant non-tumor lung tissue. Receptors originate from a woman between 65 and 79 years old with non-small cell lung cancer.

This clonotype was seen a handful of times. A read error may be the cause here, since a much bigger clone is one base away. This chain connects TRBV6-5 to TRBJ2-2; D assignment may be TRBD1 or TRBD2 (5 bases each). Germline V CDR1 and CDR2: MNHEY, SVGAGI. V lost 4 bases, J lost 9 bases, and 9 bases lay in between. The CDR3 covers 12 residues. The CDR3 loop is CASSWGPRELFF. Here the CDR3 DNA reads TGTGCCAGCAGTTGGGGACCCAGGGAGCTGTTTTTT.

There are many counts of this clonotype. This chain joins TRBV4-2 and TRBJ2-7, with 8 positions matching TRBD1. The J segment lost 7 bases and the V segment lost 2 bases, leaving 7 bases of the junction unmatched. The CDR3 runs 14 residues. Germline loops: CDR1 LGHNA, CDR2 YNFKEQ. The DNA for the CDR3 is TGTGCCAGCAGCCAACTAAGAAACAGGGGGGAGCAGTACTTC. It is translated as CASSQLRNRGEQYF.

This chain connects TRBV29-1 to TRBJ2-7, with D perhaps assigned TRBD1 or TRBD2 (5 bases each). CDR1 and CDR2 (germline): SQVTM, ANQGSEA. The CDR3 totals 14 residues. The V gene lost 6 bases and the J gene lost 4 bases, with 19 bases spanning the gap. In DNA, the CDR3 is TGCAGCGTCCGACAGAGCTGGGGGTCTTACGAGCAGTACTTC. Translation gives CSVRQSWGSYEQYF.

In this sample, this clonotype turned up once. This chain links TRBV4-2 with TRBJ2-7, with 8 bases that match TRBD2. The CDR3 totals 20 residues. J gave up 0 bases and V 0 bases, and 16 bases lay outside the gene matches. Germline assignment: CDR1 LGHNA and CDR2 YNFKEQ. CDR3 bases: TGTGCCAGCAGCCAAGATATAGCGGGACTAGGTCCCGCAAACTCCTACGAGCAGTACTTC. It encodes CASSQDIAGLGPANSYEQYF.

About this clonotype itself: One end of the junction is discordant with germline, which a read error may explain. The CDR3 spells CASSLQANAGELLF. CDR3 nucleotide sequence: TGTGCCAGCAGTTTACAGGCGAACGCCGGGGAGCTGTTATTT. J is TRBJ2-2 and V is TRBV6-1; either TRBD1 or TRBD2 may fit D (5 bases each). The CDR3 loop spans 14 amino acids. In germline, CDR1 is MNHNS, CDR2 SASEGT.

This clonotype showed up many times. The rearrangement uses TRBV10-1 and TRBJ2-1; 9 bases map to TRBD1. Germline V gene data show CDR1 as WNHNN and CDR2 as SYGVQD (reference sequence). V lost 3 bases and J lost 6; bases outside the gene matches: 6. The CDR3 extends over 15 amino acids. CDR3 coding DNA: TGCGCCAGCAGTGAAACCGGGACAGGGAGCAATGAGCAGTTCTTC. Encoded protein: CASSETGTGSNEQFF.

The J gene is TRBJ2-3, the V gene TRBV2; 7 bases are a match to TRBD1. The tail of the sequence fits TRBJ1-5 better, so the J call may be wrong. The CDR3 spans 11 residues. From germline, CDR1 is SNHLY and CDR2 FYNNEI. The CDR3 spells CASTGTDTQHF. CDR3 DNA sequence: TGTGCCAGCACCGGGACAGATACGCAGCATTTT.

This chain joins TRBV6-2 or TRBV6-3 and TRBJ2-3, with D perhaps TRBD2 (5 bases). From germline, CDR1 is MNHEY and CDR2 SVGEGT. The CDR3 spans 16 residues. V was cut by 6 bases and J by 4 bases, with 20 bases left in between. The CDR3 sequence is CASSFRHGEGADTQYF. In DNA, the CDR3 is TGTGCCAGCAGCTTTCGACACGGAGAGGGAGCAGATACGCAGTATTTT.

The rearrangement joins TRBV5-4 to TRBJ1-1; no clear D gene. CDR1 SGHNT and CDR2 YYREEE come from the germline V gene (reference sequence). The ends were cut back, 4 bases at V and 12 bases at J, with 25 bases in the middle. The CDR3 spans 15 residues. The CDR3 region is CASSPSTGMNTETFF. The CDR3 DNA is TGTGCCAGCAGCCCCTCGACGGGTATGAACACCGAAACTTTCTTT.

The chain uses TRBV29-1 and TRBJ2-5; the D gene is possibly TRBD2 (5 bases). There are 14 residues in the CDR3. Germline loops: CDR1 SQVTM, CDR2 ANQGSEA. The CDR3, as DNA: TGCATCACTGAAGGTCGGGGAATGTCGGAGACCCAGTACTTC. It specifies CITEGRGMSETQYF.

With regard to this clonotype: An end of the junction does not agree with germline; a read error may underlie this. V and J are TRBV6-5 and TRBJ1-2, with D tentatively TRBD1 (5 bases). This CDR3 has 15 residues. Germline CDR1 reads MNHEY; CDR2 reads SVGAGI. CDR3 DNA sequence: TGTGCAAGCAGTCCCCGCCAGGACAACAACTATGGCTACACCTTC. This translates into CASSPRQDNNYGYTF.

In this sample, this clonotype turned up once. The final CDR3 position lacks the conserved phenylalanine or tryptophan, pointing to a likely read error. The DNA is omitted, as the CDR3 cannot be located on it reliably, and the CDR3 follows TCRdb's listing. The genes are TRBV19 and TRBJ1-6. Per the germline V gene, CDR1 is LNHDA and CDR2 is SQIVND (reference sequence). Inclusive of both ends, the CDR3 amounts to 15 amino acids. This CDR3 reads CASKKGVSDWSPLHL.

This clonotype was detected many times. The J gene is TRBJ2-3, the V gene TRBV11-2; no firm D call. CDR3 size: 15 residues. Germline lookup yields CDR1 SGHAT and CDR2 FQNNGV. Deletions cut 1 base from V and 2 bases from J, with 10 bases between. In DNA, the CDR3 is TGTGCCAGCAGCTTAGTAGGCAGTTTCACAGATACGCAGTATTTT. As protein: CASSLVGSFTDTQYF. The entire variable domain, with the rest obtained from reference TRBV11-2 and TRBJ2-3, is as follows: EAGVAQSPRYKIIEKRQSVAFWCNPISGHATLYWYQQILGQGPKLLIQFQNNGVVDDSQLPKDRFSAERLKGVDSTLKIQPAKLEDSAVYLCASSLVGSFTDTQYFGPGTRLTVL.

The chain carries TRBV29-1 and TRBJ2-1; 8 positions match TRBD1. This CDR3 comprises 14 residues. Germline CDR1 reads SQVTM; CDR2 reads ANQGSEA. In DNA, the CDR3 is TGCAGTGCTGCACCCAGGGGGCGCAACAATGAGCAGTTCTTC. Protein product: CSAAPRGRNNEQFF.

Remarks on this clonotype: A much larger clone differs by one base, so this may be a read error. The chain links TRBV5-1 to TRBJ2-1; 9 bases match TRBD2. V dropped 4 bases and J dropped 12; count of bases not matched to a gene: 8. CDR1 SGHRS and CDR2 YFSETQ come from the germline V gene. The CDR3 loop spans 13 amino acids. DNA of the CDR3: TGCGCCAGCAGCGCGGGAGGGCCTTCTGGGCAGTTCTTC. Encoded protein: CASSAGGPSGQFF.

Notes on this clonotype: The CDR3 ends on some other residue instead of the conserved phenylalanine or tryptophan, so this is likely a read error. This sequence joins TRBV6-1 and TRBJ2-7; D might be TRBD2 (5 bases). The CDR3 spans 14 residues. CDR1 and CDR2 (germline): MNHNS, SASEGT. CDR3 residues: CASREAGSDHEQYL. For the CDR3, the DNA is TGCGCCAGCCGTGAAGCCGGTAGCGACCACGAGCAGTACCTC.

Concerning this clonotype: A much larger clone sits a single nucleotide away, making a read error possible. In nucleotides, the CDR3 is TGTGCCAGCAGTAAAGCGACGATGAGGACTGAAGCTTTCTTT. Its protein product is CASSKATMRTEAFF. This chain connects TRBV6-5 to TRBJ1-1; D is unresolved. Germline lookup yields CDR1 MNHEY and CDR2 SVGAGI. Trimming took 5 bases from V and 5 from J, leaving 15 bases between them. The CDR3 length is 14 residues.

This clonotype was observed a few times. CDR3 DNA: TGTGCCAGCATGACGGGTTATGGAAACACCATATATTTT. Encoded protein: CASMTGYGNTIYF. The V and J genes are TRBV28 and TRBJ1-3; D gene unclear. CDR3 length: 13 amino acids. CDR1 is MDHEN, CDR2 SYDVKM, per germline. With 7 bases removed from V and 3 bases from J, the gap between germline ends came to 10 bases.

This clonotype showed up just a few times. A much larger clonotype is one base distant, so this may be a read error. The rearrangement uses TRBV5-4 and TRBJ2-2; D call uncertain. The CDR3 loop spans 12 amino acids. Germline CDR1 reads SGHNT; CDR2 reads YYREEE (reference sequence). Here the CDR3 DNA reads TGTGCCAGCGGCTTGGATCCCGGGGAGCTGTTTTTT. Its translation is CASGLDPGELFF.

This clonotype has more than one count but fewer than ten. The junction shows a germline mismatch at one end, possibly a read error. DNA for the CDR3: TGTGCTAGCAGCTCACAAGGACAGAGCACTGAAGCTTTCTTT. Amino acids: CASSSQGQSTEAFF. The chain recombines TRBV11-1 with TRBJ1-1; tentative D call: TRBD1 (6 bases). CDR3 length: 14 residues. The germline V gene encodes CDR1 SGHAT and CDR2 FQDESV (reference sequence).

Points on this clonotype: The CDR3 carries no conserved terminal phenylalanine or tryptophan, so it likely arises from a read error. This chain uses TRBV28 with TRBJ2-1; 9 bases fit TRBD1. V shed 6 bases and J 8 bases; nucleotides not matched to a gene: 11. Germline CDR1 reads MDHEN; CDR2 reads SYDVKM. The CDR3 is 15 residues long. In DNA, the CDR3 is TGTGCCAGCAGCCGACCCGGAACAGGGGGCGATGAGCAGTTCTTA. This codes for CASSRPGTGGDEQFL.

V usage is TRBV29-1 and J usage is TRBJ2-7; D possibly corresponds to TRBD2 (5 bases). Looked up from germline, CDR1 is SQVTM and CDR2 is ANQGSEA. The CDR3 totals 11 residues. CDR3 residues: CTCGSRGEQYF. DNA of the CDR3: TGCACCTGCGGCAGTCGGGGCGAGCAGTACTTC.

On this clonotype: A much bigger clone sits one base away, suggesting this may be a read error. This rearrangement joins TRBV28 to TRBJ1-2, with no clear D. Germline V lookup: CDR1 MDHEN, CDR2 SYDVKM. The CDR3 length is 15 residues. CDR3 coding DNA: TGTGCCAACAGTTCCGGCTATGAGGGATACTTTGACTACACCTTC. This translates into CANSSGYEGYFDYTF.

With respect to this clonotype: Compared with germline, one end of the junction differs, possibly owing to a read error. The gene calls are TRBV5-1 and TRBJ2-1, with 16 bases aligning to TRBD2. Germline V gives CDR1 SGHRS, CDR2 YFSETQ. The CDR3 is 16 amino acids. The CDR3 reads CASSPGTSGRASEQFF. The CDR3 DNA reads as TGCGCCAGCAGCCCAGGGACTAGCGGGAGGGCCAGTGAGCAATTCTTC.

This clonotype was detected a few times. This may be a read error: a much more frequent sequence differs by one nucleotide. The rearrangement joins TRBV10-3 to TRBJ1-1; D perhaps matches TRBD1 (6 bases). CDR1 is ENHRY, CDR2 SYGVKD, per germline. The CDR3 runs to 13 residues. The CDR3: CVISETGNTEAFF. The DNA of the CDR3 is TGTGTCATCAGTGAGACAGGGAACACTGAAGCTTTCTTT.

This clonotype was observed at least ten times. This chain's CDR3 is CASSFRGDILSYEQYF. DNA of the CDR3: TGTGCCAGCAGCTTCCGCGGAGACATACTCTCCTACGAGCAGTACTTC. J is TRBJ2-7 and V is TRBV7-8; no clear D gene. The CDR3 is 16 amino acids. Germline CDR1 is SGHVS and CDR2 is FQNEAQ. V dropped 3 bases and J dropped 0 bases, with 15 bases sitting between them.

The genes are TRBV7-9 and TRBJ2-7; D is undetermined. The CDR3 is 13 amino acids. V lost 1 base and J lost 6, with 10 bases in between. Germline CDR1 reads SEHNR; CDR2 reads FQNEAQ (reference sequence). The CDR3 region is CASSLGRPSEQYF. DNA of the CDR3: TGTGCCAGCAGCTTAGGGCGGCCCTCCGAGCAGTACTTC.

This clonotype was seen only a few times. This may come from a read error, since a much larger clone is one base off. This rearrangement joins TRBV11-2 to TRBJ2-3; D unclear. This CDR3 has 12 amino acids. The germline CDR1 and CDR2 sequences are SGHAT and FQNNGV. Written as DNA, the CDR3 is TGTGCCAGCAGCTTAGATACAGATACGCAGTGTTTT. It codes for CASSLDTDTQCF.

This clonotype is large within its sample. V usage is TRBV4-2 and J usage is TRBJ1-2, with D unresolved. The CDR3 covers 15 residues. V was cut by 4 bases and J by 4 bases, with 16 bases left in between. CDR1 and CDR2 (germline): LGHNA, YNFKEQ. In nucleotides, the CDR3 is TGTGCCAGCAGCCCTCGAGACGAGGGTTTCTATGGCTACACCTTC. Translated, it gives CASSPRDEGFYGYTF.

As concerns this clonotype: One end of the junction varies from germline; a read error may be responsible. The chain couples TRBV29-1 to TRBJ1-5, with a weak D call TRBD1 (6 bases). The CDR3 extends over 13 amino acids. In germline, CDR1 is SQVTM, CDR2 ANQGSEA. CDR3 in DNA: TGCAGCTCGCAACAGGGCTGGGGTCAGTCCCAGCACTTT. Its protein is CSSQQGWGQSQHF.

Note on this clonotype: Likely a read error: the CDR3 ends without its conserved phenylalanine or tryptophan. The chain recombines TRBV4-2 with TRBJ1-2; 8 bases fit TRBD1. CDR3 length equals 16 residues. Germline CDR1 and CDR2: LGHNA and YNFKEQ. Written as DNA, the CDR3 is TGTACCACCAGCCTAGGCAGGGGGCGTGTGAACTATGGCTACACCTCC. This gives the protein CTTSLGRGRVNYGYTS.

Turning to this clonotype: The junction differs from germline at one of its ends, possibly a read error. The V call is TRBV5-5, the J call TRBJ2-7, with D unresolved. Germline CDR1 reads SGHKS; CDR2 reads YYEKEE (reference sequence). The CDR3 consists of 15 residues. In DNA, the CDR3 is TGTGCCAGCAGTTATACTATCGCGAGCGTCTACGAGCAGCACTTC. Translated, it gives CASSYTIASVYEQHF. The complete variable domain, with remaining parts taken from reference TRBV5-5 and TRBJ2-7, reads DAGVTQSPTHLIKTRGQQVTLRCSPISGHKSVSWYQQVLGQGPQFIFQYYEKEERGRGNFPDRFSARQFPNYSSELNVNALLLGDSALYLCASSYTIASVYEQHFGPGTRLTVT.